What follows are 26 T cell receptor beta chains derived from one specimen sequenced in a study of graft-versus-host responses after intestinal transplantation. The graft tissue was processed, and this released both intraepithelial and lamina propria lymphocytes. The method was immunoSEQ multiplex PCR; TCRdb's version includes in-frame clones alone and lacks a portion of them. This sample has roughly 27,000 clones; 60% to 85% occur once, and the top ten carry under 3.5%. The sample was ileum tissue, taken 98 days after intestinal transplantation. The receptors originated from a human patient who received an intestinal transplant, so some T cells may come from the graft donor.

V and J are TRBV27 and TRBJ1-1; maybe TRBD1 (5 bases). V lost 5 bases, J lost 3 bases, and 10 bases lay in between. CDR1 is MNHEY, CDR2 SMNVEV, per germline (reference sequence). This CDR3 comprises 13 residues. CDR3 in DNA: TGTGCCAGCAGTACCAAAGGGGACACTGAAGCTTTCTTT. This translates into CASSTKGDTEAFF.

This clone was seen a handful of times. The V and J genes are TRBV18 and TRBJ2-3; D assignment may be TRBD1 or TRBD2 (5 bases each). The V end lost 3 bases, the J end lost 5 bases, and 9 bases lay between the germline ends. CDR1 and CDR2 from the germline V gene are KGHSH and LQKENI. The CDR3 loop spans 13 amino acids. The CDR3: CASSPPGRDTQYF. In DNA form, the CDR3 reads TGTGCCAGCTCACCTCCAGGGAGAGATACGCAGTATTTT. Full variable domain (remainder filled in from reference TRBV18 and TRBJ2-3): NAGVMQNPRHLVRRRGQEARLRCSPMKGHSHVYWYRQLPEEGLKFMVYLQKENIIDESGMPKERFSAEFPKEGPSILRIQQVVRGDSAAYFCASSPPGRDTQYFGPGTRLTVL.

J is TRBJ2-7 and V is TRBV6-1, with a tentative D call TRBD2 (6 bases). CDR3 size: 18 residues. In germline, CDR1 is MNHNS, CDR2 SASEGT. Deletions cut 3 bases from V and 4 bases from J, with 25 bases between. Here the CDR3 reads CASSEEVMPGTRGYEQYF. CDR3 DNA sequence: TGTGCCAGCAGTGAGGAGGTTATGCCCGGGACGCGGGGTTACGAGCAGTACTTC.

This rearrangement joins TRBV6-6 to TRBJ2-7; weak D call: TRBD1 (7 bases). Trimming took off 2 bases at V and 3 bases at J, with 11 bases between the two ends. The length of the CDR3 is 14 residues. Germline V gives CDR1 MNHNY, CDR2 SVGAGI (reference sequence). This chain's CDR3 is CASSYGQGGYEQYF. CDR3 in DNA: TGTGCCAGCAGTTACGGGCAGGGGGGCTACGAGCAGTACTTC.

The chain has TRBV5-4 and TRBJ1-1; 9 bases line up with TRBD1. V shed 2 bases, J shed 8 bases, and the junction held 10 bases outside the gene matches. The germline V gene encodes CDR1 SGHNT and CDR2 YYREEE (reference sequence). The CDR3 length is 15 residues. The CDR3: CASSFLGTGYVEAFF. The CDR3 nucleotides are TGTGCCAGCAGCTTCCTCGGGACAGGGTATGTGGAAGCTTTCTTT.

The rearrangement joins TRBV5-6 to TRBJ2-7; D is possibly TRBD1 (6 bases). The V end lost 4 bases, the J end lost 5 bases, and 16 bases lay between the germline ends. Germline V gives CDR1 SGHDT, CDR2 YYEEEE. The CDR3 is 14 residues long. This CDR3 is CASSLGAGSNEQYF. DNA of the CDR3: TGTGCCAGCAGCCTGGGGGCAGGGTCGAACGAGCAGTACTTC.

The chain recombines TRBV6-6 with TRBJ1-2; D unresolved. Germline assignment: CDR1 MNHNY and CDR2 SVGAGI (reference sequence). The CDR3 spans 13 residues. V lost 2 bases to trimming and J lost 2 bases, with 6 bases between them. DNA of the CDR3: TGTGCCAGCAGTTACGGGGAGAACTATGGCTACACCTTC. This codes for CASSYGENYGYTF.

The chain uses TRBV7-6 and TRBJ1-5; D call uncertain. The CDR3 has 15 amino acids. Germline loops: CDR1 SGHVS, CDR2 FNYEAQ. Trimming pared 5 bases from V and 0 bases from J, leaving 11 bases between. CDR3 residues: CASSEEADSNQPQHF. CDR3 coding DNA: TGTGCCAGCAGCGAAGAGGCCGATAGCAATCAGCCCCAGCATTTT.

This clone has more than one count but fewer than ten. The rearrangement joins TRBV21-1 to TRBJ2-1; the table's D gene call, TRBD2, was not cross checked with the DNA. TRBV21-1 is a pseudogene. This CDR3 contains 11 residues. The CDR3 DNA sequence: TGTGCCAGCACCCCGTATATTGAGCAGTTCTTC. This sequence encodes CASTPYIEQFF.

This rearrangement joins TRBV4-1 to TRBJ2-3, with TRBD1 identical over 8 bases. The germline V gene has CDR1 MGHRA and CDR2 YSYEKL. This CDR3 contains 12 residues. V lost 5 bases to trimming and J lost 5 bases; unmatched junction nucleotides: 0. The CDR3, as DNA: TGCGCCAGCAGCGGACAGGGAGATACGCAGTATTTT. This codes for CASSGQGDTQYF.

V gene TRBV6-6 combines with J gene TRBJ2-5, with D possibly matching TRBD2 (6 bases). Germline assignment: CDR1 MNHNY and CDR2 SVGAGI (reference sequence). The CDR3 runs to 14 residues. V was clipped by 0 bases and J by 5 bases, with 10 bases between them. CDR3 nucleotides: TGTGCCAGCAGTTACTCCGGGGGTGGTGAGACCCAGTACTTC. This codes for CASSYSGGGETQYF.

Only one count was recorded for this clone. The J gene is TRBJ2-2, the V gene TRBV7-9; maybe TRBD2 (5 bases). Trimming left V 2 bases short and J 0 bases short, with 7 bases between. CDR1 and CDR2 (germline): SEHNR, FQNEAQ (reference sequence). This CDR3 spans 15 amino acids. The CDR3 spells CASSLPGSNTGELFF. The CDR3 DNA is TGTGCCAGCAGCTTACCGGGGTCGAACACCGGGGAGCTGTTTTTT. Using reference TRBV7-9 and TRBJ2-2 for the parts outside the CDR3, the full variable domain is DTGVSQNPRHKITKRGQNVTFRCDPISEHNRLYWYRQTLGQGPEFLTYFQNEAQLEKSRLLSDRFSAERPKGSFSTLEIQRTEQGDSAMYLCASSLPGSNTGELFFGEGSRLTVL.

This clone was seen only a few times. CDR3 protein: CASSPVLMNEQYF. The DNA for the CDR3 is TGCGCCAGCAGCCCAGTCTTGATGAACGAGCAGTACTTC. The chain recombines TRBV5-1 with TRBJ2-7, with unresolved D. The CDR3 covers 13 residues. CDR1 and CDR2 from the germline V gene are SGHRS and YFSETQ. Trimming removed 4 bases from V and 5 bases from J, with 13 bases in between.

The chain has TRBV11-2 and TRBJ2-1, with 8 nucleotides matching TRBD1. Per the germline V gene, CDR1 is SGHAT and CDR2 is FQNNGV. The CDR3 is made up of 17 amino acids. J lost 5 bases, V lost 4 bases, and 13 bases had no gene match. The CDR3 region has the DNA TGTGCCAGCAGCTCCCGCAGGGGGCTCGTGGCGAACAATGAGCAGTTCTTC. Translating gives CASSSRRGLVANNEQFF.

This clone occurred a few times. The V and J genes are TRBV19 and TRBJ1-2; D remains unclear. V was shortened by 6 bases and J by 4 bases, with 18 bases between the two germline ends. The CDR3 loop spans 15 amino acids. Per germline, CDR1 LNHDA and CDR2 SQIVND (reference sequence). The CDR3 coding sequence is TGTGCCAGTAGGGTGCGGGCCGCTCTATCCTATGGCTACACCTTC. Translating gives CASRVRAALSYGYTF.

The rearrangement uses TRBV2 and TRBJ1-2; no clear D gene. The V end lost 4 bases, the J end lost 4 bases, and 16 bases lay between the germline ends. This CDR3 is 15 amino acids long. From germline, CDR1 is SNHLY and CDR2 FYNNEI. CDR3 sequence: CASSGSGINGYGYTF. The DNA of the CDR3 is TGTGCCAGCAGTGGGTCTGGGATAAATGGCTATGGCTACACCTTC.

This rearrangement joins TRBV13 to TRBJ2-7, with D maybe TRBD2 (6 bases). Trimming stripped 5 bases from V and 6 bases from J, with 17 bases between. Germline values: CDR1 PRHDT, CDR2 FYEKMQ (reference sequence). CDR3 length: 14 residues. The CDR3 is CASSHQTQGLEQYF. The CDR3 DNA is TGTGCCAGCAGCCACCAGACTCAGGGACTCGAGCAGTACTTC. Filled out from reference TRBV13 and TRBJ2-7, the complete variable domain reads AAGVIQSPRHLIKEKRETATLKCYPIPRHDTVYWYQQGPGQDPQFLISFYEKMQSDKGSIPDRFSAQQFSDYHSELNMSSLELGDSALYFCASSHQTQGLEQYFGPGTRLTVT.

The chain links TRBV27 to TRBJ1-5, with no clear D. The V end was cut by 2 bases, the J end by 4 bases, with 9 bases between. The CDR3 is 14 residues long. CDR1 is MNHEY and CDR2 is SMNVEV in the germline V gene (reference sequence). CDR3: CASSLPQSNQPQHF. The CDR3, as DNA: TGTGCCAGCAGTTTACCCCAATCTAATCAGCCCCAGCATTTT.

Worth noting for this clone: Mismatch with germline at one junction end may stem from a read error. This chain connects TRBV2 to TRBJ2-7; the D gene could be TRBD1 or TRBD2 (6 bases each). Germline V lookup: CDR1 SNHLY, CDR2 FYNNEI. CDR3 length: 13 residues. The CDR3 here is CASSEAGWGARNF. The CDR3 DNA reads TGTGCCAGCAGTGAAGCGGGGTGGGGGGCCAGAAACTTC.

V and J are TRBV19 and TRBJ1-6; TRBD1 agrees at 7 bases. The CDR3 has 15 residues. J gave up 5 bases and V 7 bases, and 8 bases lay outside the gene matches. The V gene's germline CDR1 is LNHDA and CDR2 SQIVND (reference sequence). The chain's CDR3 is CASMRTGEHNSPLHF. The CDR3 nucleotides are TGTGCCAGTATGCGGACAGGAGAACATAATTCACCCCTCCACTTT.

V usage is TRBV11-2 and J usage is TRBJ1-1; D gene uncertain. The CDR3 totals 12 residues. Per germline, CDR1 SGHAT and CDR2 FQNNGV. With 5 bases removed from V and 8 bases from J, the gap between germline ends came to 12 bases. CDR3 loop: CASSLPFGEAFF. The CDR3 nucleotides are TGTGCCAGCAGCCTCCCCTTCGGCGAAGCTTTCTTT.

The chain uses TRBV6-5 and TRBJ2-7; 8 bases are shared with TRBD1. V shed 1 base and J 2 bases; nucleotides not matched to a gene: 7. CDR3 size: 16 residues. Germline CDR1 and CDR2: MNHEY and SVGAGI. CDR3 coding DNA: TGTGCCAGCAGTTACTTGGGGACAGGCCTCGCCTACGAGCAGTACTTC. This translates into CASSYLGTGLAYEQYF.

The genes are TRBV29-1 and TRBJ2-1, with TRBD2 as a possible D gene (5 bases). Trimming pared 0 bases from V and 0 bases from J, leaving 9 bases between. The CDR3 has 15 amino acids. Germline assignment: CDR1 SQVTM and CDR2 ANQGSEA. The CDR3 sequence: CSVEDLGSSYNEQFF. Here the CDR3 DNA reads TGCAGCGTTGAAGATCTAGGGAGCTCCTACAATGAGCAGTTCTTC.

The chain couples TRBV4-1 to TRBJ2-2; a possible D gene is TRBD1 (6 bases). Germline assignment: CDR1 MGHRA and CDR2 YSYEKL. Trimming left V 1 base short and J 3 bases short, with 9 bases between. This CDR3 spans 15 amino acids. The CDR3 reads CASSQGTDYTGELFF. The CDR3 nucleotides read TGCGCCAGCAGCCAAGGGACAGATTACACCGGGGAGCTGTTTTTT.

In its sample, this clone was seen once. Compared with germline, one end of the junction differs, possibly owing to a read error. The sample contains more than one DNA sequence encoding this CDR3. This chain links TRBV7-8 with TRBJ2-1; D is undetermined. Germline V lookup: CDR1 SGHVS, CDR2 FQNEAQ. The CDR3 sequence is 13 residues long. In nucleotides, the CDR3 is TGTGCCAGCCGGAAGGACCCCTATAATGAGCAGTTCTTC. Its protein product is CASRKDPYNEQFF.

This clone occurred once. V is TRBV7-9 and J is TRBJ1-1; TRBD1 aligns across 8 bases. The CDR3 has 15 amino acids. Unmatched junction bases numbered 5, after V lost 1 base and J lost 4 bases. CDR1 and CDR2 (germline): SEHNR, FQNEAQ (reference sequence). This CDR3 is CASSLVLGTGTEAFF. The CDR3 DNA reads TGTGCCAGCAGCTTAGTTCTCGGGACAGGCACTGAAGCTTTCTTT.